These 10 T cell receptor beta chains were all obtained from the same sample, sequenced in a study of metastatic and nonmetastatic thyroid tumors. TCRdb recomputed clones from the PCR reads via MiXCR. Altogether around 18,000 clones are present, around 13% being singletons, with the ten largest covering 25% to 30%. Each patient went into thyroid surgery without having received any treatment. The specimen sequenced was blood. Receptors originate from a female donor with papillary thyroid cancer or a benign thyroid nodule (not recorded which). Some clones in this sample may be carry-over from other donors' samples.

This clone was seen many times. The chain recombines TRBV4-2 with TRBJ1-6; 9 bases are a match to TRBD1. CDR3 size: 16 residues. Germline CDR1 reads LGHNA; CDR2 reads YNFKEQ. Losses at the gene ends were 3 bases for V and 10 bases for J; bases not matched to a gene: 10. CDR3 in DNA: TGTGCCAGCAGCCAGGTACCGGGACAGGGAGGATCACCCCTCCACTTT. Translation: CASSQVPGQGGSPLHF.

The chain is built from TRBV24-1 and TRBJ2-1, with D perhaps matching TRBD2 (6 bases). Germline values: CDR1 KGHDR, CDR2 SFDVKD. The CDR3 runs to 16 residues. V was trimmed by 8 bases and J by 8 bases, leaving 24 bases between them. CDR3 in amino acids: CATIPTGGTRTYEQFF. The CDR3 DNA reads TGTGCCACCATCCCCACTGGGGGGACTCGTACGTATGAGCAGTTCTTC.

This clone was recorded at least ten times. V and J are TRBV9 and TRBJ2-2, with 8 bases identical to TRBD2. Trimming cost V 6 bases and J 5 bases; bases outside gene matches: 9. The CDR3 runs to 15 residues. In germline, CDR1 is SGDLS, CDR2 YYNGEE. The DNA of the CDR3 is TGTGCCAGCAAGGCGCGGGGGGCGGAAACCGGGGAGCTGTTTTTT. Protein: CASKARGAETGELFF.

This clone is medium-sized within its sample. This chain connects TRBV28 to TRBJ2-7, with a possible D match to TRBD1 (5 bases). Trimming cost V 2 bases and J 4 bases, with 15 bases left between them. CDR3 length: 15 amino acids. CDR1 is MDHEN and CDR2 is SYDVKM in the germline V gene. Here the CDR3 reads CASSLTGMGLYEQYF. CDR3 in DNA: TGTGCCAGCAGTTTAACAGGCATGGGGCTTTACGAGCAGTACTTC.

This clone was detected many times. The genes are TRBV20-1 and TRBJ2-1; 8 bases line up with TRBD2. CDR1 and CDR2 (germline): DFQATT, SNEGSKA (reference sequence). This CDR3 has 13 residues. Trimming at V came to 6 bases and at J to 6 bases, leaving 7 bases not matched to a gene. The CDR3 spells CSALRGTSNEQFF. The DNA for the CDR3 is TGCAGTGCCCTAAGGGGGACTAGCAATGAGCAGTTCTTC.

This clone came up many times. DNA of the CDR3: TGTGCCAGTAGTATTAGAGTACTGGACAGACATACTAATGAAAAACTGTTTTTT. It codes for CASSIRVLDRHTNEKLFF. The gene calls are TRBV19 and TRBJ1-4; D possibly corresponds to TRBD1 (6 bases). There are 18 residues in the CDR3. Trimming shortened V by 3 bases and J by 2 bases, and 19 bases separated the two germline ends. Germline CDR1 LNHDA, CDR2 SQIVND (reference sequence).

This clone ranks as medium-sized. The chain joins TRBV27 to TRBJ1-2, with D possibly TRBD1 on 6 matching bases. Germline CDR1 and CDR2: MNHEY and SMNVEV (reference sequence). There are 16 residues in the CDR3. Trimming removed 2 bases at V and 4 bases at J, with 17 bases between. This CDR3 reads CASSLIADRPFYGYTF. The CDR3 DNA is TGTGCCAGCAGTTTAATAGCCGACAGGCCATTCTATGGCTACACCTTC.

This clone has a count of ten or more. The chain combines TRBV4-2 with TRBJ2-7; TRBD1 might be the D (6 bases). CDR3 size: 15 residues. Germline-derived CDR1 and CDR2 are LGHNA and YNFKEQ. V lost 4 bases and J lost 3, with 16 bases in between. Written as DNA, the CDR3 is TGTGCCAGCAGCCTTAGAGGTCCAGGGGACTACGAGCAGTACTTC. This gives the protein CASSLRGPGDYEQYF.

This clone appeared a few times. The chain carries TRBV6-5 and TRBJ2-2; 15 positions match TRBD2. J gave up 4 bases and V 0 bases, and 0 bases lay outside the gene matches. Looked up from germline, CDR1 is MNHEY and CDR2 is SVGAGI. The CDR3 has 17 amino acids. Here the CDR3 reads CASSYSGLAGGTGELFF. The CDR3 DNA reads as TGTGCCAGCAGTTACTCGGGACTAGCGGGAGGCACCGGGGAGCTGTTTTTT.

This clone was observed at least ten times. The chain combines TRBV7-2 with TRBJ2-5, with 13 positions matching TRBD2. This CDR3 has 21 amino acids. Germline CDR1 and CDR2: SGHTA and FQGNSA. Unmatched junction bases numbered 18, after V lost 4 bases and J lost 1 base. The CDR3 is CASSSKPTSGGPVWGQETQYF. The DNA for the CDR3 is TGTGCCAGCAGCTCGAAACCGACTAGCGGGGGGCCGGTATGGGGCCAAGAGACCCAGTACTTC.